Below, 11 T cell receptor beta chains from the same sample are listed, as sequenced in a study of cytomegalovirus exposure and HLA in healthy donors (TCRdb year 2017). Preparation of the library involved the immunoSEQ multiplex PCR assay. For the multiplex PCR, a mixture combining 60 forward primers for TCR Vbeta segments and 13 reverse primers for TCR Jbeta segments was used. The source is immuneACCESS, and TCRdb retained only in-frame sequences with V and J called. Part of the clones is not carried over; for the studies checked, unresolved V genes explain less than half of this, and the remainder is unexplained. For this sample there are approximately 220,000 clones; over 65% appear just once. The ten largest clones capture 15% of the sample. The sequencing input was PBMCs. All receptors come from a man aged 35 to 55 in good health and CMV-seronegative.

This rearrangement joins TRBV5-1 to TRBJ2-5; 8 bases are shared with TRBD2. The J call may be incorrect, as the DNA end agrees better with TRBJ2-7. The CDR3 is 14 amino acids. Germline V gene sequence: CDR1 SGHRS, CDR2 YFSETQ. CDR3 amino acids: CASSLSAGAYEQYF. For the CDR3, the DNA is TGCGCCAGCAGCTTGTCAGCGGGAGCCTACGAGCAGTACTTC.

The rearrangement links TRBV5-6 to TRBJ2-1, with unresolved D. The CDR3 is 13 amino acids. V shed 4 bases and J shed 0 bases, with 5 bases lying between them. The germline V gene has CDR1 SGHDT and CDR2 YYEEEE. In nucleotides, the CDR3 is TGTGCCAGCAGCCCCAGCTCCTACAATGAGCAGTTCTTC. This encodes CASSPSSYNEQFF.

The chain uses TRBV12-5 and TRBJ2-1; 9 nucleotides match TRBD1. The trim removed 2 bases at V and 4 bases at J, leaving 9 bases unmatched. This CDR3 contains 17 residues. CDR1 and CDR2 (germline): LGHNT, FRNRAP. CDR3 sequence (DNA): TGTGCTAGTGGTTTGTTGATACGACAGGGGGTATACAATGAGCAGTTCTTC. Translated: CASGLLIRQGVYNEQFF.

This sequence joins TRBV7-2 and TRBJ2-7; a weak D match, TRBD2 (6 bases). The V gene's germline CDR1 is SGHTA and CDR2 FQGNSA. Between the trimmed V and J ends, which lost 4 bases and 1 base, there was a span of 17 bases. This CDR3 contains 16 residues. The CDR3 here is CASSSRPGVGSYEQYF. The CDR3 nucleotides read TGTGCCAGCAGCTCCAGGCCGGGAGTCGGATCCTACGAGCAGTACTTC.

V is TRBV7-6 and J is TRBJ1-3; unclear D gene. From germline, CDR1 is SGHVS and CDR2 FNYEAQ. CDR3 length equals 18 residues. Trimming cost V 0 bases and J 0 bases, with 15 bases left between them. DNA for the CDR3: TGTGCCAGCAGCTTAGCGTGGCCGGGGAGCAGCTCTGGAAACACCATATATTTT. It yields the protein CASSLAWPGSSSGNTIYF.

The rearrangement joins TRBV11-3 to TRBJ2-2; D is ambiguous. V lost 7 bases and J 2 bases, leaving 5 bases between the germline ends. Looked up from germline, CDR1 is SGHNT and CDR2 is YENEEA. The CDR3 consists of 12 residues. The CDR3 sequence: CASTDNTGELFF. The DNA for the CDR3 is TGTGCCAGCACAGATAACACCGGGGAGCTGTTTTTT.

The chain links TRBV5-1 to TRBJ1-2; TRBD1 matches 10 bases. The V gene end was trimmed by 0 bases and the J gene end by 4 bases; junction bases not matched to a gene: 0. This CDR3 is 14 amino acids long. Per germline, CDR1 SGHRS and CDR2 YFSETQ. Here the CDR3 DNA reads TGCGCCAGCAGCTTGGGACAGGGGGCCTATGGCTACACCTTC. Amino acids: CASSLGQGAYGYTF. Complete variable domain (other parts from reference TRBV5-1 and TRBJ1-2): KAGVTQTPRYLIKTRGQQVTLSCSPISGHRSVSWYQQTPGQGLQFLFEYFSETQRNKGNFPGRFSGRQFSNSRSEMNVSTLELGDSALYLCASSLGQGAYGYTFGSGTRLTVV.

This clone turned up a few times. V and J are TRBV11-1 and TRBJ1-2; D possibly corresponds to TRBD1 (5 bases). V was shortened by 5 bases and J by 6 bases, with 16 bases between the two germline ends. Germline lookup yields CDR1 SGHAT and CDR2 FQDESV (reference sequence). The CDR3 is 14 residues long. CDR3 in DNA: TGTGCCAGCAGCACCGGTCCAGGGTTCGATGGCTACACCTTC. Protein product: CASSTGPGFDGYTF.

This chain links TRBV7-2 with TRBJ1-5; D call uncertain. Trimming removed 5 bases from V and 2 bases from J, with 10 bases in between. This CDR3 is built from 14 residues. Per the germline V gene, CDR1 is SGHTA and CDR2 is FQGNSA. CDR3 in amino acids: CASSPSSGNQPQHF. The CDR3 DNA is TGTGCCAGCAGCCCGTCTAGCGGCAATCAGCCCCAGCATTTT.

This clone has at least ten counts. The rearrangement links TRBV4-3 to TRBJ1-3, with TRBD1 as a possible D gene (6 bases). V lost 3 bases and J 1 base, leaving 16 bases between the germline ends. Per germline, CDR1 LGHNA and CDR2 YSLEER. The CDR3 totals 17 residues. The CDR3 spells CASSQVTYRASGNTIYF. As DNA, the CDR3 is TGCGCCAGCAGCCAGGTTACTTACAGGGCTTCTGGAAACACCATATATTTT.

This clone was observed a few times. V gene TRBV19 combines with J gene TRBJ1-1; no clear D. V lost 0 bases to trimming and J lost 4 bases, with 12 bases between them. The CDR3 runs to 15 residues. CDR1 LNHDA and CDR2 SQIVND come from the germline V gene (reference sequence). The CDR3 reads CASSIDPAGSTEAFF. The DNA of the CDR3 is TGTGCCAGTAGTATAGACCCTGCGGGAAGCACTGAAGCTTTCTTT.